The clone carrying this TCR beta chain has only a few counts. Its antigen is currently unknown. Specified time point: newly diagnosed GD, antithyroid drugs for less than 3 months. PBMC-extracted RNA yielded the TCR library. The V end was cut by 2 bases, the J end by 3 bases, with 11 bases between. Germline V lookup: CDR1 MDHEN, CDR2 SYDVKM. This CDR3 is built from 14 residues. These data belong to a study of regulatory T cells in long-lasting Graves disease. Study context: Graves' patients (newly diagnosed) had been on antithyroid drugs under 3 months.

Regarding the study as a whole: Those with persistent disease had in common more public clonotypes (about 2,700) than new patients (approximately 970).

Building the TCR beta libraries relied on iRepertoire HTBI primers, and CDR3 regions underwent Arm-PCR. TCRdb re-analysed the multiplex PCR reads in MiXCR, keeping a single row per CDR3 protein. Here the sample spans 520,000 or so distinct CDR3 sequences, more than 10% being singletons. This same sample was also taken into another study, of T cells in Graves' hyperthyroidism and ophthalmopathy. As that study records: For the diagnoses, clinical symptoms, serum thyroxine and TRAb, thyroid ultrasound and orbital computed tomography were used.

This chain uses TRBV28 with TRBJ2-7; tentatively, D is TRBD1 (5 bases). The TCR sequence derives from a woman in her twenties or thirties with Graves disease. Sequenced here: peripheral blood mononuclear cells (PBMCs), sampled at new diagnosis, from a patient treated with antithyroid drugs. The CDR3 loop is CASSLSGHIYEQYF. The CDR3, as DNA: TGTGCCAGCAGTTTAAGTGGACATATCTACGAGCAGTACTTC.